One and the same sample provided the 26 T cell receptor beta chains below, sequenced in a study of regulatory T cells in long-lasting Graves disease. The time point is: newly diagnosed GD, antithyroid drugs for less than 3 months. Researchers made the TCR library from RNA that was extracted from PBMCs. Construction of TCR beta libraries relied on iRepertoire HTBI primers and on Arm-PCR targeting CDR3 regions. TCRdb used MiXCR to reprocess the multiplex PCR reads, holding one entry per CDR3 protein. The table includes around 250,000 distinct CDR3 sequences, around 19% detected once. Sequencing used peripheral blood mononuclear cells (PBMCs), obtained at new diagnosis, from a patient treated with antithyroid drugs. The receptors stem from a female donor with Graves disease.

V usage is TRBV11-1 and J usage is TRBJ2-1; 7 bases are shared with TRBD1. Germline CDR1 is SGHAT and CDR2 is FQDESV (reference sequence). The CDR3 extends over 14 amino acids. Trimming took 7 bases from V and 5 from J; bases not matched to a gene: 8. The CDR3 loop is CASNNRGQHNEQFF. The CDR3 DNA follows: TGTGCCAGCAACAACAGGGGTCAGCACAATGAGCAGTTCTTC.

This chain links TRBV20-1 with TRBJ2-1, with 7 bases matching TRBD2. CDR1 DFQATT and CDR2 SNEGSKA come from the germline V gene (reference sequence). After removal of 2 bases from V and 10 bases from J, the junction contained 5 bases not matched to a gene. The CDR3 sequence is 12 residues long. CDR3 nucleotide sequence: TGCAGTGCTAGACGACTAGCAACGGAGCAGTTCTTC. Translation gives CSARRLATEQFF.

The sample holds many counts of this clonotype. The chain uses TRBV12-3 or TRBV12-4 and TRBJ2-7; D unclear. This CDR3 region has 13 residues. V gave up 6 bases and J gave up 3 bases, with 12 bases separating them. CDR3 sequence (DNA): TGTGCCAGCAGCACAACATGGGACTACGAGCAGTACTTC. The encoded protein is CASSTTWDYEQYF.

This clonotype was seen at least ten times. The V and J genes are TRBV10-3 and TRBJ1-6; TRBD1 aligns across 8 bases. Losses at the gene ends were 3 bases for V and 8 bases for J; bases not matched to a gene: 3. The CDR3 is made up of 14 amino acids. Germline CDR1 and CDR2: ENHRY and SYGVKD. The CDR3 sequence: CAISEGTGHSPLHF. CDR3 coding DNA: TGTGCCATCAGTGAAGGGACAGGTCATTCACCCCTCCACTTT.

This clonotype was seen once. Its ends do not fully match the called genes, so a read error is possible. The chain recombines TRBV12-3 or TRBV12-4 with TRBJ1-2, with 8 nucleotides matching TRBD1. The CDR3 runs 15 residues. CDR3 in amino acids: CASSWTGMANYGHTF. CDR3 sequence (DNA): TGTGCCAGCAGTTGGACAGGGATGGCTAACTATGGCCACACATTC.

This clonotype was observed a few times. The chain joins TRBV28 to TRBJ2-3, with 11 bases lining up with TRBD2. This CDR3 is 17 amino acids long. The junction had 12 bases not matched to a gene; V was cut back by 5 bases and J by 5 bases. Germline-derived CDR1 and CDR2 are MDHEN and SYDVKM. The CDR3 DNA reads as TGTGCCAGCAGTGAGCAGGGACTAGCGGTGGGTAGAGATACGCAGTATTTT. This translates into CASSEQGLAVGRDTQYF. Full variable domain (rest looked up from reference TRBV28 and TRBJ2-3): DVKVTQSSRYLVKRTGEKVFLECVQDMDHENMFWYRQDPGLGLRLIYFSYDVKMKEKGDIPEGYSVSREKKERFSLILESASTNQTSMYLCASSEQGLAVGRDTQYFGPGTRLTVL.

This clonotype has a count of ten or more. V gene TRBV28 combines with J gene TRBJ2-2, with TRBD2 matching over 8 bases. The V segment lost 7 bases and the J segment 3 bases; nucleotides outside the gene matches: 13. CDR3 length: 17 amino acids. Germline V lookup: CDR1 MDHEN, CDR2 SYDVKM. The CDR3 region is CASTPGGGERHTGELFF. As DNA, the CDR3 is TGTGCCAGCACCCCCGGGGGGGGGGAAAGGCACACCGGGGAGCTGTTTTTT.

Many counts were recorded for this clonotype. J is TRBJ1-1 and V is TRBV11-2; a weak D match, TRBD1 (6 bases). Germline CDR1 reads SGHAT; CDR2 reads FQNNGV. The CDR3 has 13 residues. V lost 5 bases to trimming and J lost 4 bases, with 11 bases between them. The CDR3 reads CASSRGLGTEAFF. DNA of the CDR3: TGTGCCAGCAGCCGGGGGCTGGGCACTGAAGCTTTCTTT.

The chain combines TRBV25-1 with TRBJ2-1; 7 bases line up with TRBD1. Germline trimming cut 6 bases from V and 10 bases from J; bases unmatched to any gene: 15. Germline V gene sequence: CDR1 MGHDK, CDR2 SYGVNS. The CDR3 runs to 15 residues. The CDR3 DNA follows: TGTGCCAGCAGCCCCCCCCCGGGACAGATCGAGGAGCAGTTCTTC. Its protein product is CASSPPPGQIEEQFF.

There are many counts of this clonotype. This rearrangement joins TRBV30 to TRBJ1-4; a possible D gene is TRBD1 (5 bases). Trimming cost V 4 bases and J 4 bases, with 16 bases left between them. Germline lookup yields CDR1 GTSNPN and CDR2 SVGIG (reference sequence). CDR3 length equals 15 residues. In DNA, the CDR3 is TGTGCCTGGATCGGAGGGGCGCAGGGTAATGAAAAACTGTTTTTT. Encoded protein: CAWIGGAQGNEKLFF.

The chain couples TRBV7-2 to TRBJ2-7; D unclear. Germline lookup yields CDR1 SGHTA and CDR2 FQGNSA. CDR3 length: 15 amino acids. Deletions cut 4 bases from V and 1 base from J, with 14 bases between. The DNA of the CDR3 is TGTGCCAGCAGCTCAGCCTGGGTCGGGTCCTACGAGCAGTACTTC. Translated: CASSSAWVGSYEQYF. The full variable domain, rest sourced from reference TRBV7-2 and TRBJ2-7, is GAGVSQSPSNKVTEKGKDVELRCDPISGHTALYWYRQSLGQGLEFLIYFQGNSAPDKSGLPSDRFSAERTGGSVSTLTIQRTQQEDSAVYLCASSSAWVGSYEQYFGPGTRLTVT.

The chain has TRBV18 and TRBJ2-3; 13 bases align to TRBD2. Unmatched junction bases numbered 4, after V lost 5 bases and J lost 5 bases. Germline V CDR1 and CDR2: KGHSH, LQKENI. The CDR3 consists of 15 residues. The CDR3 is CASSSRLAGGDTQYF. CDR3 in DNA: TGTGCCAGCTCATCAAGACTAGCGGGAGGAGATACGCAGTATTTT.

The table lists this clonotype with many counts. This chain links TRBV9 with TRBJ1-5, with D unclear. The length of the CDR3 is 12 residues. With 9 bases removed from V and 7 bases from J, the gap between germline ends came to 14 bases. Germline V lookup: CDR1 SGDLS, CDR2 YYNGEE. The DNA of the CDR3 is TGTGCCATCCTAGCTACGGGGCAGCCCCAGCATTTT. Residues: CAILATGQPQHF. Variable domain in full (rest from reference TRBV9 and TRBJ1-5): DSGVTQTPKHLITATGQRVTLRCSPRSGDLSVYWYQQSLDQGLQFLIQYYNGEERAKGNILERFSAQQFPDLHSELNLSSLELGDSALYFCAILATGQPQHFGDGTRLSIL.

There are many counts of this clonotype. The chain links TRBV20-1 to TRBJ1-4; D is unclear. Germline V gene lookup returns CDR1 DFQATT and CDR2 SNEGSKA (reference sequence). This CDR3 has 11 amino acids. CDR3 protein: CGLSTNEKLFF. The CDR3 DNA sequence: TGCGGCTTATCAACTAATGAAAAACTGTTTTTT.

This clonotype was counted at least ten times. This rearrangement joins TRBV27 to TRBJ1-2; D remains unclear. CDR1 and CDR2 (germline): MNHEY, SMNVEV (reference sequence). This CDR3 comprises 14 residues. Trimming took 0 bases from V and 7 from J, leaving 12 bases between them. Here the CDR3 reads CASSLSYGSGGYTF. CDR3 bases: TGTGCCAGCAGTTTATCATACGGGAGCGGTGGCTACACCTTC.

Concerning this clonotype: A much larger clone lies a single base off, so this may be a read error. The V gene is TRBV20-1, the J gene TRBJ2-5; TRBD1 matches at 9 bases. The CDR3 length is 13 residues. Per germline, CDR1 DFQATT and CDR2 SNEGSKA (reference sequence). The junction had 5 bases not matched to a gene; V was cut back by 4 bases and J by 5 bases. CDR3 in amino acids: CSATHRGLETQYF. DNA of the CDR3: TGCAGTGCTACTCACAGGGGGCTGGAGACCCAGTACTTC.

Turning to this clonotype: This sequence is one base from a far larger clone and is likely a read error. The chain joins TRBV7-3 to TRBJ2-1; TRBD2 matches at 11 bases. Germline V gene sequence: CDR1 SGHTA, CDR2 FQGTGA. The CDR3 runs 16 residues. Germline trimming cut 5 bases from V and 10 bases from J; bases unmatched to any gene: 13. This chain's CDR3 is CASSRDGTSGSWEQFF. CDR3 nucleotides: TGTGCCAGCAGCAGAGATGGGACTAGCGGATCGTGGGAGCAGTTCTTC.

This clonotype was detected a few times. V and J are TRBV6-2 or TRBV6-3 and TRBJ2-2, with D possibly being TRBD1 or TRBD2 (5 bases each). CDR1 and CDR2 (germline): MNHEY, SVGEGT. Trimming cost V 7 bases and J 4 bases, with 13 bases left between them. There are 14 residues in the CDR3. As DNA, the CDR3 is TGTGCCAGCACGGTGACGGGGCGCACCGGGGAGCTGTTTTTT. Protein sequence: CASTVTGRTGELFF.

This clonotype was recorded many times. V usage is TRBV7-2 and J usage is TRBJ2-3; D possibly matches TRBD1 or TRBD2 (5 bases each). This CDR3 has 13 amino acids. CDR1 is SGHTA, CDR2 FQGNSA, per germline. Trimming shortened V by 3 bases and J by 6 bases, and 10 bases separated the two germline ends. CDR3 loop: CASSLAEGDTQYF. CDR3 bases: TGTGCCAGCAGCTTGGCCGAGGGGGATACGCAGTATTTT.

Ten or more counts support this clonotype. The J gene is TRBJ2-5, the V gene TRBV7-3; weak D call: TRBD2 (6 bases). The V end lost 0 bases, the J end lost 6 bases, and 11 bases lay between the germline ends. Germline CDR1 SGHTA, CDR2 FQGTGA. This CDR3 spans 14 amino acids. The CDR3 loop reads CASSLTRGGQTQYF. DNA for the CDR3: TGTGCCAGCAGCTTAACGCGGGGAGGTCAGACCCAGTACTTC.

This clonotype was picked up many times. Written as DNA, the CDR3 is TGTGCCAGCTCCCCGACAGTACTCCCTGGAAACACCATATATTTT. Encoded protein: CASSPTVLPGNTIYF. The V call is TRBV18, the J call TRBJ1-3; perhaps TRBD1 as D (5 bases). The CDR3 runs 15 residues. Germline V gene lookup returns CDR1 KGHSH and CDR2 LQKENI. The V gene lost 6 bases and the J gene lost 2 bases, with 14 bases spanning the gap.

This clonotype was observed at least ten times. The chain uses TRBV5-1 and TRBJ2-1, with a possible D match to TRBD2 (6 bases). The tail of the sequence fits TRBJ2-5 better, so the J call may be wrong. Looked up from germline, CDR1 is SGHRS and CDR2 is YFSETQ. This CDR3 has 15 amino acids. In DNA form, the CDR3 reads TGCGCCAGCAGTAGGAGGGAAGGATCTCAAGAGACCCAGTACTTC. This sequence encodes CASSRREGSQETQYF.

This clonotype occurred a few times. The chain is built from TRBV19 and TRBJ1-3, with D possibly TRBD1 on 5 matching bases. V dropped 8 bases and J dropped 4 bases, with 15 bases sitting between them. The CDR3 length is 14 residues. Germline values: CDR1 LNHDA, CDR2 SQIVND (reference sequence). Here the CDR3 DNA reads TGTGCCAGTCACCGAGGGACGGGCGGAAACACCATATATTTT. This translates into CASHRGTGGNTIYF.

About this clonotype: A much larger clone is a single base away; this may be a read error. The chain recombines TRBV7-6 with TRBJ2-6, with D perhaps TRBD1 (5 bases). Trimming left V 5 bases short and J 2 bases short, with 7 bases between. The CDR3 runs to 14 residues. The V gene's germline CDR1 is SGHVS and CDR2 FNYEAQ. CDR3 DNA sequence: TGTGCCAGCAGCCAGGGCCCTGGGGCCAACGTCCTGACTTTC. This codes for CASSQGPGANVLTF.

Only one count was recorded for this clonotype. Possible read error: a much larger clone is one base away. The V gene is TRBV29-1, the J gene TRBJ1-2, with TRBD1 matching over 8 bases. This CDR3 comprises 12 residues. CDR1 and CDR2 from the germline V gene are SQVTM and ANQGSEA. In DNA, the CDR3 is TGCAGCGTTAGGACAGGGCTGAGTGGCGACACCTTC. This translates into CSVRTGLSGDTF.

This clonotype showed up many times. This chain links TRBV9 with TRBJ2-7; D is undetermined. Between the trimmed V and J ends, which lost 4 bases and 0 bases, there was a span of 14 bases. Germline V lookup: CDR1 SGDLS, CDR2 YYNGEE. The CDR3 runs to 15 residues. CDR3 sequence reads: CASSLSGGFSYEQYF. CDR3 sequence (DNA): TGTGCCAGCAGCCTCAGTGGCGGATTCTCCTACGAGCAGTACTTC.